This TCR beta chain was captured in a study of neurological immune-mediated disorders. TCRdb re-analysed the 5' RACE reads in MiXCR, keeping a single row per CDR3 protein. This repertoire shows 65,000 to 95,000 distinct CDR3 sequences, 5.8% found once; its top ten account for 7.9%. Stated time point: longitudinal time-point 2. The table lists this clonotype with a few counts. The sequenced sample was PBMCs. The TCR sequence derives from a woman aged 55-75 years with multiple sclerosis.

CDR3 coding DNA: TGCGCCAGCAGCAGTGGTGTGCGTCAAGGCTACGAGCAGTACTTC. Translated, it gives CASSSGVRQGYEQYF. V is TRBV5-1 and J is TRBJ2-7; no clear D gene. Looked up from germline, CDR1 is SGHRS and CDR2 is YFSETQ. The V gene lost 4 bases and the J gene lost 3 bases, with 17 bases spanning the gap. This CDR3 is built from 15 residues.